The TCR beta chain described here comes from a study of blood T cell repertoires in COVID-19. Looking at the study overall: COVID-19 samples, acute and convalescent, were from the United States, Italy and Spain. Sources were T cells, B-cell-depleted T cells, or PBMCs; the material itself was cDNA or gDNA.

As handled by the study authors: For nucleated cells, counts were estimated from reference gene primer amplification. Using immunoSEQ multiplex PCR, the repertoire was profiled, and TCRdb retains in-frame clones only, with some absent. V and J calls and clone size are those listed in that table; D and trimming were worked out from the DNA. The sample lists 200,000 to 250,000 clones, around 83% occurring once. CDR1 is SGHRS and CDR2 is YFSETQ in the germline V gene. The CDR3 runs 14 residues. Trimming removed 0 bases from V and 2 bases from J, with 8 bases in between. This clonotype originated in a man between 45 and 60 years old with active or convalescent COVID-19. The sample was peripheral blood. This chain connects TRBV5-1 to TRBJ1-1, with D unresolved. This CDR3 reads CASSLGHQNTEAFF. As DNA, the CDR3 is TGCGCCAGCAGCTTGGGGCACCAAAACACTGAAGCTTTCTTT.